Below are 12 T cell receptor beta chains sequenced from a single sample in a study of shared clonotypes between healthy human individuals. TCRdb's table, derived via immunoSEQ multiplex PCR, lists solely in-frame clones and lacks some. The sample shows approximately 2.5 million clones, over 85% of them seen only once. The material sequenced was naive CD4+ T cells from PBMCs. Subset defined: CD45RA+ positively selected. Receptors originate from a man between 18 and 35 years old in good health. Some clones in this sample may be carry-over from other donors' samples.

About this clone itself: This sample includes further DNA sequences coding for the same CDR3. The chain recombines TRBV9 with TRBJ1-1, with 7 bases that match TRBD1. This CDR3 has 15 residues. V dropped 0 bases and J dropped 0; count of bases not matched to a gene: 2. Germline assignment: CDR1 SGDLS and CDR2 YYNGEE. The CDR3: CASSVVGQVNTEAFF. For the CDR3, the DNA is TGTGCCAGCAGCGTAGTCGGACAGGTGAACACTGAAGCTTTCTTT.

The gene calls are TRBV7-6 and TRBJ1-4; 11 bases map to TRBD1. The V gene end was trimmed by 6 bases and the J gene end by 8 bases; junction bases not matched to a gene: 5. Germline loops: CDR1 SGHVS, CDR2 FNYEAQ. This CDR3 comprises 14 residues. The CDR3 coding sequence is TGTGCCAGCAGTAAGGACAGGGGGCGCGAAAAACTGTTTTTT. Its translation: CASSKDRGREKLFF. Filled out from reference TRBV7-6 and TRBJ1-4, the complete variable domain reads GAGVSQSPRYKVTKRGQDVALRCDPISGHVSLYWYRQALGQGPEFLTYFNYEAQQDKSGLPNDRFSAERPEGSISTLTIQRTEQRDSAMYRCASSKDRGREKLFFGSGTQLSVL.

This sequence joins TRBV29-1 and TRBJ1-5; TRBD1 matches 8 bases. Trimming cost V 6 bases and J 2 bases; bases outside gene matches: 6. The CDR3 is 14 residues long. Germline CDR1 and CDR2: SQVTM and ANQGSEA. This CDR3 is CSVDTGGRNQPQHF. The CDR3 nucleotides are TGCAGCGTGGACACAGGGGGTCGCAATCAGCCCCAGCATTTT.

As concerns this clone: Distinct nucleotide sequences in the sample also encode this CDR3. The CDR3 sequence: CASSVGQGFTGELFF. CDR3 bases: TGTGCCAGCAGCGTAGGCCAGGGTTTCACCGGGGAGCTGTTTTTT. The chain joins TRBV9 to TRBJ2-2; D is perhaps TRBD1 (5 bases). Trimming took off 0 bases at V and 4 bases at J, with 10 bases between the two ends. The CDR3 runs to 15 residues. Germline CDR1 is SGDLS and CDR2 is YYNGEE.

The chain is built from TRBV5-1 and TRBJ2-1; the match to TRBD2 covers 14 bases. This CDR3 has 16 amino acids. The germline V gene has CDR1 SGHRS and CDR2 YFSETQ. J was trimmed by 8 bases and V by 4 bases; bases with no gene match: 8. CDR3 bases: TGCGCCAGCAGCCCCTCCGGGACTAGCGGGAGAGATGAGCAGTTCTTC. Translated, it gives CASSPSGTSGRDEQFF.

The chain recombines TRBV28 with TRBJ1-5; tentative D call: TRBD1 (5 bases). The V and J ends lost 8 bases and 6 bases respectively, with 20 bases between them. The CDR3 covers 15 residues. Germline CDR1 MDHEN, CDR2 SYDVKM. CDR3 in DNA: TGTGCCAGCGCCTCTTACCCGGCCGGGGGTCAGCCCCAGCATTTT. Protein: CASASYPAGGQPQHF.

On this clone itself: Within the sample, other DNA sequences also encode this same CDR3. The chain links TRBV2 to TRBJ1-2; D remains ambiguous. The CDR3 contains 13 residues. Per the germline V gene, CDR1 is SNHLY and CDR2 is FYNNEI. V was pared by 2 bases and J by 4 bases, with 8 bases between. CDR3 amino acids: CASSETGIYGYTF. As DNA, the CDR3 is TGTGCCAGCAGTGAAACGGGGATCTATGGCTACACCTTC. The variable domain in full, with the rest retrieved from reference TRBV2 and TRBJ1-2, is EPEVTQTPSHQVTQMGQEVILRCVPISNHLYFYWYRQILGQKVEFLVSFYNNEISEKSEIFDDQFSVERPDGSNFTLKIRSTKLEDSAMYFCASSETGIYGYTFGSGTRLTVV.

The CDR3 spells CASSPRLAGGADTQYF. The CDR3 nucleotides read TGTGCCAGCAGCCCTAGACTCGCCGGCGGGGCAGATACGCAGTATTTT. The chain combines TRBV9 with TRBJ2-3, with TRBD2 as a possible D gene (6 bases). Germline CDR1 and CDR2: SGDLS and YYNGEE. V lost 4 bases and J 4 bases, leaving 19 bases between the germline ends. The CDR3 runs 16 residues.

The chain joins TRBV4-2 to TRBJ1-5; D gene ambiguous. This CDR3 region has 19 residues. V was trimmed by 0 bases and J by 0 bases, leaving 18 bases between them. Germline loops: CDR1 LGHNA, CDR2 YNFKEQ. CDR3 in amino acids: CASSQDDTVITYSNQPQHF. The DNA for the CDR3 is TGTGCCAGCAGCCAAGATGATACCGTAATCACCTATAGCAATCAGCCCCAGCATTTT.

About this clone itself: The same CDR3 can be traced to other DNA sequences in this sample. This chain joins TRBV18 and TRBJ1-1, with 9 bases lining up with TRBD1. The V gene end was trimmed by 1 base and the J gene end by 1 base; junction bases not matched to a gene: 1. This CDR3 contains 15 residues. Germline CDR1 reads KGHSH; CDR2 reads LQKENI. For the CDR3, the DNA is TGTGCCAGCTCACCACAGGGACAGGGGAACACTGAAGCTTTCTTT. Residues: CASSPQGQGNTEAFF.

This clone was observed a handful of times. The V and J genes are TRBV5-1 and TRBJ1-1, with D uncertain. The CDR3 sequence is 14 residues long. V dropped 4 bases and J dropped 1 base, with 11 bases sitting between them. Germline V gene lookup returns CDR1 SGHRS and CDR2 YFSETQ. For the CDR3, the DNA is TGCGCCAGCAGCCCGACAAGCGGGAACACTGAAGCTTTCTTT. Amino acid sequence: CASSPTSGNTEAFF.

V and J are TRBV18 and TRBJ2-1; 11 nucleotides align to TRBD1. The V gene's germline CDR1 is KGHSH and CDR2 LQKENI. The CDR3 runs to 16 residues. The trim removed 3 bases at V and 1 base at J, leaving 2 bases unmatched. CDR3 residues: CASSPDRGRSYNEQFF. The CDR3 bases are TGTGCCAGCTCACCGGACAGGGGGCGATCCTACAATGAGCAGTTCTTC.